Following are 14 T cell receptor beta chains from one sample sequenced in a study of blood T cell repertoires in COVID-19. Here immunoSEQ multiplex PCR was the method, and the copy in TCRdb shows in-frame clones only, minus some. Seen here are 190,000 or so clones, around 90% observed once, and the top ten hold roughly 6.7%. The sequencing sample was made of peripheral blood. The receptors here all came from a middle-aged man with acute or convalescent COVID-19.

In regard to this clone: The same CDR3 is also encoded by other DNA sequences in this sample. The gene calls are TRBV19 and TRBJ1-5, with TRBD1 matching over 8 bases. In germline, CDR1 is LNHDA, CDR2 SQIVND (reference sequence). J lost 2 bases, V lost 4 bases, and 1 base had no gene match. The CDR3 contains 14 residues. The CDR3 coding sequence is TGTGCCAGTAGTACAGGGGGCGGCAATCAGCCCCAGCATTTT. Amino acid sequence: CASSTGGGNQPQHF.

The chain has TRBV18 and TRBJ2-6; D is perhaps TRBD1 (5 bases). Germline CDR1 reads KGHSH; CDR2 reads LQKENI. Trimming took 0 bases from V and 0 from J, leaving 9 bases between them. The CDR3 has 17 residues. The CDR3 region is CASSPPRQSSGANVLTF. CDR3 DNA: TGTGCCAGCTCACCACCGAGACAGAGCTCTGGGGCCAACGTCCTGACTTTC.

The CDR3 loop reads CASIGAASTYEQYF. Here the CDR3 DNA reads TGTGCCAGCATAGGTGCGGCCTCTACCTACGAGCAGTACTTC. This rearrangement joins TRBV2 to TRBJ2-7; D is uncertain. CDR1 and CDR2 from the germline V gene are SNHLY and FYNNEI. With 7 bases removed from V and 2 bases from J, the gap between germline ends came to 15 bases. The CDR3 loop spans 14 amino acids. The whole variable domain, filled in from reference TRBV2 and TRBJ2-7, reads EPEVTQTPSHQVTQMGQEVILRCVPISNHLYFYWYRQILGQKVEFLVSFYNNEISEKSEIFDDQFSVERPDGSNFTLKIRSTKLEDSAMYFCASIGAASTYEQYFGPGTRLTVT.

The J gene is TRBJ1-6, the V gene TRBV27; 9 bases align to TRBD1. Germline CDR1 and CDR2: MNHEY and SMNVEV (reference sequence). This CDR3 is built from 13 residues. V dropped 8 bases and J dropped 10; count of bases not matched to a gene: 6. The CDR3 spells CASYRGLGSPLHF. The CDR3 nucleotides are TGTGCCAGCTACAGGGGGCTCGGGTCACCCCTCCACTTT.

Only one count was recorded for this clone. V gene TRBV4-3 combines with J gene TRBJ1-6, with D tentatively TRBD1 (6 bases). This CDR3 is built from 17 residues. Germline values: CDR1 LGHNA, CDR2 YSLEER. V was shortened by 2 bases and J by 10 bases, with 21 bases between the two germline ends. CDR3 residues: CASSQRALQGLRSPLHF. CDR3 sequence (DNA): TGCGCCAGCAGCCAAAGGGCGCTACAGGGCCTGAGGTCACCCCTCCACTTT.

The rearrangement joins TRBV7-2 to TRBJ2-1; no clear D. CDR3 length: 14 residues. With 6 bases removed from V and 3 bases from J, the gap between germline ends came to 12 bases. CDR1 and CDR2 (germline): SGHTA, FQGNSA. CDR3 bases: TGTGCCAGCAGGCCCTATACCGGCTACAATGAGCAGTTCTTC. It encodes CASRPYTGYNEQFF.

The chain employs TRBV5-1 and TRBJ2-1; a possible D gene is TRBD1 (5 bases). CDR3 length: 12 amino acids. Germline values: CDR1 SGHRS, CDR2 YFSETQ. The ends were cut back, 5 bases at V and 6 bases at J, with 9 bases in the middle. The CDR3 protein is CASRWGRNEQFF. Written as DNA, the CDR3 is TGCGCCAGCAGATGGGGCCGCAATGAGCAGTTCTTC.

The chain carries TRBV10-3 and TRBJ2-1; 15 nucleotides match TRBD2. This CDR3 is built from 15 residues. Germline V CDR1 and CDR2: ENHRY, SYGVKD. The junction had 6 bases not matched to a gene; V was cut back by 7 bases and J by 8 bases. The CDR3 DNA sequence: TGTGCCATCAAAAGGACTAGCGGGGGGGCTGATGAGCAGTTCTTC. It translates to CAIKRTSGGADEQFF.

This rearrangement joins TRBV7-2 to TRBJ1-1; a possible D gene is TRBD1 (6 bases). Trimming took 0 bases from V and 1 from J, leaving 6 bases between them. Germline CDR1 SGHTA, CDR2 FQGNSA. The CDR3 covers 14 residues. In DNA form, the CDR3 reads TGTGCCAGCAGCTTAGCAGGGGGGAACACTGAAGCTTTCTTT. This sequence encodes CASSLAGGNTEAFF.

Written as DNA, the CDR3 is TGTGCCAGTACTGTAGCGGGAGGAAACACCATATATTTT. This encodes CASTVAGGNTIYF. The V call is TRBV6-5, the J call TRBJ1-3, with no clear D. Trimming stripped 9 bases from V and 4 bases from J, with 13 bases between. The V gene's germline CDR1 is MNHEY and CDR2 SVGAGI. The CDR3 covers 13 residues.

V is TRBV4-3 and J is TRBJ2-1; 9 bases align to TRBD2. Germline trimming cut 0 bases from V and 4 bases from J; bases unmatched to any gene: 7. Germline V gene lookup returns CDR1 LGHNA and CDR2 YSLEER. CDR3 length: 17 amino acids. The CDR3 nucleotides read TGCGCCAGCAGCCAAGACCTATGGCGGGGGGGATACAATGAGCAGTTCTTC. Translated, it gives CASSQDLWRGGYNEQFF.

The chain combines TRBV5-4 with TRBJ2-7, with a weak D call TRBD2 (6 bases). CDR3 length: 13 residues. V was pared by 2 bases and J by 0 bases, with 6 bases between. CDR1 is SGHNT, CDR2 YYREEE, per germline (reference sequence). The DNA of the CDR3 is TGTGCCAGCAGCTTCGGGAGCTCCTACGAGCAGTACTTC. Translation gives CASSFGSSYEQYF.

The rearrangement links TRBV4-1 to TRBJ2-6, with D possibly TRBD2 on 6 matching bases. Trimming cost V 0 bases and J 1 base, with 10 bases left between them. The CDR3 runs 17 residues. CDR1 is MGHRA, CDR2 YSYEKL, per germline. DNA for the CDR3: TGCGCCAGCAGCCAAGAAGCGGGTCTATCTGGGGCCAACGTCCTGACTTTC. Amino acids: CASSQEAGLSGANVLTF.

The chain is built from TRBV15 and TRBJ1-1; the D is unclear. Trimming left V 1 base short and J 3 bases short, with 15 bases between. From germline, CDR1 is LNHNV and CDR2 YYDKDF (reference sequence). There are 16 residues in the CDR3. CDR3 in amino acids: CATSRGTASGDTEAFF. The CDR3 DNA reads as TGTGCCACCAGCAGAGGTACCGCCTCCGGGGACACTGAAGCTTTCTTT.